This record concerns one T cell receptor beta chain sequence. In the source study's methods: With immunoSEQ giving junction-only sequences and no quality scores, filtering differed. Sequencing used immunoSEQ multiplex PCR; TCRdb keeps in-frame clones, though not all of them. V and J calls and clone size are those listed in that table; D and trimming were worked out from the DNA. Of over a million clones listed, around three quarters are singletons. The data derive from a study of shared clonotypes between healthy human individuals. Germline V gene sequence: CDR1 MNHEY, CDR2 SVGAGI. This CDR3 has 15 amino acids. Trimming left V 4 bases short and J 0 bases short, with 10 bases between.

Sequenced material: memory CD4+ T cells from PBMCs. Subset noted: CD45RA-negative fraction. This chain joins TRBV6-5 and TRBJ1-3; D uncertain. This TCR derives from a man aged 18 to 29 in good health. Some clones in this sample may be carry-over from other donors' samples. The CDR3 is CASSLTVSSGNTIYF. The CDR3 coding sequence is TGTGCCAGCAGTTTGACGGTGAGCTCTGGAAACACCATATATTTT.